A selection of T cell receptor beta chains follows, all from one sample in a study of blood T cell repertoires in COVID-19. Assay used: immunoSEQ multiplex PCR; TCRdb lists only in-frame clones, some missing. The table lists around 70,000 clones, 80% to 90% of them singletons. The sequenced material came from peripheral blood. These receptors originate from a woman between 18 and 30 years old with acute or convalescent COVID-19. Both conserved end residues are part of each CDR3.

j_call v_call cdr3_aa
TRBJ2-5 TRBV4-1 CASSQAEAAQETQYF
TRBJ2-2 TRBV5-1 CASKLAGTGFVGELFF
TRBJ2-7 TRBV19 CASSQAGVAHEQYF
TRBJ2-7 TRBV5-6 CASSLGSREAALEQYF
TRBJ1-6 TRBV4-1 CASSQEGEDRGNSPLHF
TRBJ1-2 TRBV4-1 CASSQTGENRGYTF
TRBJ1-5 TRBV28 CAASGAGGPQHF
TRBJ2-1 TRBV4-3 CASSGGLAGNEQFF
TRBJ1-2 TRBV28 CASSSGARGYTF
TRBJ2-7 TRBV5-1 CASSYRHGGGYEQYF
TRBJ2-5 TRBV14 CASSQLDRAETQYF
TRBJ2-1 TRBV19 CASSISDIWNNEQFF
TRBJ1-5 TRBV18 CASSEGSNQPQHF
TRBJ2-1 TRBV14 CASSQDHRYRGSYNEQFF
TRBJ1-1 TRBV3-1/TRBV3-2 CASSQGDRGNTEAFF
TRBJ2-5 TRBV6-5 CASRPGRETQYF
TRBJ2-2 TRBV18 CASSGGQAHTGELFF
TRBJ2-1 TRBV27 CASSPFIAGGPFEQFF
TRBJ1-5 TRBV28 CASRVGQGPYSNQPQHF
TRBJ2-1 TRBV29-1 CSVTGDSYNEQFF